A selection of T cell receptor beta chains follows, all from one sample in a study of regulatory T cells in long-lasting Graves disease. TCRdb analysed the multiplex PCR reads with MiXCR anew, one entry per CDR3 protein. The data show approximately 250,000 distinct CDR3 sequences, about 16% seen once. The source material was peripheral blood mononuclear cells (PBMCs), sampled at new diagnosis, from a patient treated with antithyroid drugs. Receptors were obtained from a female donor with Graves disease. Both conserved end residues are part of each CDR3. Fields, in order: J gene, D gene, CDR3 length, clone size, V gene, CDR3 protein, CDR3 DNA. The D gene is left open where the match is weak. The size field is filled for only some rows; it gives once, few, many or a size class.

TRBJ2-1 TRBD2 13 . TRBV29-1 CSVASGYYNEQFF TGCAGCGTTGCTAGCGGCTACTACAATGAGCAGTTCTTC
TRBJ2-1 . 13 many TRBV29-1 CSVEDFEGNEQFF TGCAGCGTTGAAGATTTCGAGGGGAATGAGCAGTTCTTC
TRBJ1-2 . 14 many TRBV11-2 CASSLGDQAYGYTF TGTGCCAGCAGCTTAGGGGACCAAGCCTATGGCTACACCTTC
TRBJ1-2 . 16 many TRBV20-1 CSASGSGGAMPYGYTF TGCAGTGCCAGCGGGTCGGGAGGCGCTATGCCCTATGGCTACACCTTC
TRBJ1-1 . 12 many TRBV19 CATHTRATEAFF TGTGCCACCCACACAAGGGCAACTGAAGCTTTCTTT
TRBJ2-7 TRBD2 14 many TRBV20-1 CSVGFGLAGYEQYF TGCAGTGTGGGGTTTGGGCTAGCGGGATACGAGCAGTACTTC
TRBJ1-5 . 14 many TRBV24-1 CASSRAGEGQPQHF TGTGCCAGCAGTCGAGCAGGGGAGGGCCAGCCCCAGCATTTT
TRBJ2-7 . 16 many TRBV7-4 CASSLVIAPSSYEQYF TGTGCCAGCAGCTTAGTTATCGCGCCCAGCTCCTACGAGCAGTACTTC
TRBJ1-1 . 13 many TRBV7-9 CASSFDQNTEAFF TGTGCCAGCAGCTTCGACCAGAACACTGAAGCTTTCTTT
TRBJ2-1 . 15 many TRBV7-2 CASSIAVLEGNEQFF TGTGCCAGCAGCATCGCCGTCCTCGAAGGGAATGAGCAGTTCTTC
TRBJ2-7 TRBD1 12 many TRBV19 CASNAGQGEQYF TGTGCCAGTAATGCAGGACAGGGCGAGCAGTACTTC
TRBJ2-3 TRBD2 15 many TRBV20-1 CSASRLAGSTDTQYF TGCAGTGCTAGTCGACTAGCGGGCAGCACAGATACGCAGTATTTT
TRBJ1-1 TRBD1 18 many TRBV6-1 CASRKLPAGGFMNTEAFF TGTGCCAGCAGGAAACTTCCCGCAGGGGGTTTTATGAACACTGAAGCTTTCTTT
TRBJ2-1 . 13 many TRBV10-1 CASSESRADEQFF TGCGCCAGCAGTGAATCCAGGGCCGATGAGCAGTTCTTC
TRBJ1-5 . 17 . TRBV10-3 CAISEGPGGHSNQPQHF TGTGCCATCAGTGAGGGGCCCGGGGGACATAGCAATCAGCCCCAGCATTTT